The 26 T cell receptor beta chains presented below share a single source sample, sequenced in a study of CD8 T cells in ankylosing spondylitis. TCRdb recomputed calls from the 5' RACE reads with MiXCR, one row per CDR3 protein. The table has 100,000 to 150,000 distinct CDR3 sequences, over 7% seen once. Sequences were obtained from blood, either unsorted or a sorted T cell fraction (not recorded which). The receptors were gathered from a male donor with ankylosing spondylitis or in good health (not recorded which).

This clonotype showed up many times. The chain's CDR3 is CASSLAGTGWYEQYF. The CDR3 DNA is TGTGCCAGCAGCTTAGCCGGGACAGGGTGGTACGAGCAGTACTTC. The chain uses TRBV7-8 and TRBJ2-7; the match to TRBD1 covers 9 bases. This CDR3 spans 15 amino acids. The trim removed 0 bases at V and 4 bases at J, leaving 4 bases unmatched. Germline CDR1 is SGHVS and CDR2 is FQNEAQ.

This clonotype occurred many times. The chain employs TRBV29-1 and TRBJ1-2; 12 positions match TRBD1. The length of the CDR3 is 15 residues. The germline V gene encodes CDR1 SQVTM and CDR2 ANQGSEA. The J segment lost 8 bases and the V segment lost 0 bases, leaving 7 bases of the junction unmatched. The CDR3 here is CSVEDRDRGRQGYTF. The CDR3 DNA sequence: TGCAGCGTTGAAGATCGGGACAGGGGGCGGCAGGGCTACACCTTC.

The chain couples TRBV12-3 or TRBV12-4 to TRBJ1-5; D gene uncertain. Trimming cost V 5 bases and J 5 bases, with 25 bases left between them. The CDR3 contains 18 residues. CDR3 region: CASSVFEMVPGWDQPQHF. CDR3 in DNA: TGTGCCAGCAGTGTCTTCGAGATGGTTCCGGGGTGGGATCAGCCCCAGCATTTT.

This chain connects TRBV12-3 or TRBV12-4 to TRBJ2-1, with D perhaps matching TRBD2 (6 bases). CDR3 length: 15 amino acids. V gave up 7 bases and J gave up 4 bases, with 17 bases separating them. The CDR3 nucleotides are TGTGCCAGCATCGCCGGGGGAGCCAATTACAATGAGCAGTTCTTC. Protein sequence: CASIAGGANYNEQFF.

At least ten counts were recorded for this clonotype. V is TRBV20-1 and J is TRBJ2-1; D is unresolved. The CDR3 consists of 15 residues. Germline CDR1 and CDR2: DFQATT and SNEGSKA (reference sequence). Trimming removed 0 bases at V and 1 base at J, with 10 bases between. The CDR3 protein is CSARDVRRSYNEQFF. The CDR3 bases are TGCAGTGCTAGAGATGTCCGGCGATCCTACAATGAGCAGTTCTTC.

This clonotype has a count of ten or more. The CDR3 region is CASSLSVWETQYF. For the CDR3, the DNA is TGCGCCAGCAGTCTATCGGTCTGGGAGACCCAGTACTTC. The V call is TRBV10-2, the J call TRBJ2-5, with D unclear. The CDR3 length is 13 residues. Trimming stripped 5 bases from V and 5 bases from J, with 12 bases between. Germline V gene lookup returns CDR1 WSHSY and CDR2 SAAADI.

The rearrangement links TRBV20-1 to TRBJ2-5; TRBD1 matches 9 bases. The CDR3 totals 13 residues. Trimming took 4 bases from V and 5 from J; bases not matched to a gene: 5. In germline, CDR1 is DFQATT, CDR2 SNEGSKA (reference sequence). CDR3 loop: CSATQDRGETQYF. CDR3 bases: TGCAGTGCTACCCAAGACAGGGGGGAGACCCAGTACTTC.

At least ten counts were recorded for this clonotype. CDR3 protein: CASSLGVVKETQYF. The CDR3 DNA follows: TGTGCCAGCAGCCTCGGGGTAGTTAAGGAGACCCAGTACTTC. The chain couples TRBV3-1 to TRBJ2-5; a weak D match, TRBD2 (5 bases). Trimming removed 4 bases at V and 5 bases at J, with 14 bases between. This CDR3 comprises 14 residues. CDR1 and CDR2 (germline): LGHDT, YNNKEL (reference sequence).

Only a few counts were recorded for this clonotype. The CDR3 DNA sequence: TGTGCCAGCTCCGGGGCAGGTCAAACTAATGAAAAACTGTTTTTT. Translation: CASSGAGQTNEKLFF. The V and J genes are TRBV18 and TRBJ1-4; tentative D call: TRBD1 (5 bases). The CDR3 is made up of 15 amino acids. Germline values: CDR1 KGHSH, CDR2 LQKENI. V lost 6 bases, J lost 1 base, and 12 bases lay in between.

As to this clonotype: A much bigger clone sits one base away, suggesting this may be a read error. J is TRBJ2-7 and V is TRBV7-6; D gene uncertain. CDR1 and CDR2 (germline): SGHVS, FNYEAQ. CDR3 length: 15 amino acids. CDR3 loop: CASRLSGFGPYDQYF. In nucleotides, the CDR3 is TGTGCCAGCAGGTTGTCGGGTTTTGGCCCCTACGACCAGTACTTC.

The sample holds many counts of this clonotype. CDR3 region: CASSLRQVSALEQYF. DNA of the CDR3: TGTGCCAGCAGCCTTAGACAGGTATCGGCCCTTGAGCAGTACTTC. This chain connects TRBV3-1 to TRBJ2-7; a weak D match, TRBD1 (6 bases). Germline V lookup: CDR1 LGHDT, CDR2 YNNKEL (reference sequence). V was clipped by 4 bases and J by 7 bases, with 20 bases between them. The CDR3 extends over 15 amino acids.

This clonotype was recorded many times. This chain joins TRBV19 and TRBJ2-5, with 8 bases that match TRBD1. Germline CDR1 and CDR2: LNHDA and SQIVND (reference sequence). The CDR3 contains 14 residues. V gave up 6 bases and J gave up 0 bases; unmatched junction bases: 3. CDR3 protein: CASSVQGDQETQYF. CDR3 DNA sequence: TGTGCCAGTAGCGTACAGGGGGACCAAGAGACCCAGTACTTC.

V usage is TRBV2 and J usage is TRBJ1-1; D remains unclear. The germline V gene has CDR1 SNHLY and CDR2 FYNNEI. Trimming took off 3 bases at V and 3 bases at J, with 17 bases between the two ends. This CDR3 is built from 16 residues. CDR3 amino acids: CASSDRRVVGYTEAFF. In DNA, the CDR3 is TGTGCCAGCAGTGACAGAAGGGTCGTCGGTTACACTGAAGCTTTCTTT.

This clonotype has ten or more counts. The chain couples TRBV20-1 to TRBJ2-5; 16 positions match TRBD2. V was clipped by 1 base and J by 7 bases; unmatched bases: 12. The V gene's germline CDR1 is DFQATT and CDR2 SNEGSKA (reference sequence). CDR3 size: 18 residues. CDR3 amino acids: CSARVPGTSGGASGTQYF. As DNA, the CDR3 is TGCAGTGCTAGAGTCCCCGGGACTAGCGGGGGGGCTTCTGGGACCCAGTACTTC.

Many counts were recorded for this clonotype. The chain links TRBV5-1 to TRBJ2-2, with D possibly being TRBD2 (6 bases). V lost 1 base, J lost 2 bases, and 12 bases lay in between. CDR1 SGHRS and CDR2 YFSETQ come from the germline V gene. The CDR3 runs to 16 residues. CDR3 protein: CASSLTAGPNTGELFF. The CDR3 DNA follows: TGCGCCAGCAGCTTGACAGCGGGCCCAAACACCGGGGAGCTGTTTTTT.

This clonotype was seen many times. The chain has TRBV29-1 and TRBJ2-3; D remains unclear. Germline-derived CDR1 and CDR2 are SQVTM and ANQGSEA. The CDR3 has 11 residues. V lost 6 bases and J 2 bases, leaving 6 bases between the germline ends. CDR3 residues: CSVRSTDTQYF. The CDR3 DNA is TGCAGCGTCAGGTCCACAGATACGCAGTATTTT.

The rearrangement uses TRBV7-9 and TRBJ1-1; no reliable D call. The CDR3 is made up of 13 amino acids. Trimming took off 6 bases at V and 1 base at J, with 9 bases between the two ends. Germline V gives CDR1 SEHNR, CDR2 FQNEAQ (reference sequence). The CDR3 DNA follows: TGTGCCAGCAGTGGAATTAAGAACACTGAAGCTTTCTTT. Translation: CASSGIKNTEAFF.

This clonotype turned up a few times. CDR3 in DNA: TGTGCCAGCTCACCCGGCGGCCAGGGGGCGCGGGGCTACACCTTC. Its protein product is CASSPGGQGARGYTF. The J gene is TRBJ1-2, the V gene TRBV18; 8 bases map to TRBD1. Germline trimming cut 3 bases from V and 8 bases from J; bases unmatched to any gene: 11. Germline V gene data show CDR1 as KGHSH and CDR2 as LQKENI. The CDR3 loop spans 15 amino acids.

At least ten counts were recorded for this clonotype. Its ends do not fully match the called genes, so a read error is possible. The chain carries TRBV6-6 and TRBJ2-1; 8 positions match TRBD2. In germline, CDR1 is MNHNY, CDR2 SVGAGI (reference sequence). The CDR3 runs 12 residues. CDR3 in amino acids: CASSNKRERGYF. CDR3 sequence (DNA): TGTGCCAGCAGCAATAAGCGGGAGAGGGGGTACTTC.

The J gene is TRBJ2-7, the V gene TRBV3-1; 7 positions agree with TRBD2. This CDR3 has 15 amino acids. The ends lost 1 base at V and 0 bases at J; junction bases unmatched: 3. The V gene's germline CDR1 is LGHDT and CDR2 YNNKEL (reference sequence). In DNA, the CDR3 is TGTGCCAGCAGCCAAGGGACTAGGATCTCCTACGAGCAGTACTTC. It translates to CASSQGTRISYEQYF.

This clonotype has a count of ten or more. This chain uses TRBV6-1 with TRBJ2-3; 9 bases align to TRBD2. The germline gives CDR1 MNHNS, CDR2 SASEGT. This CDR3 region has 15 residues. The V segment lost 5 bases and the J segment 2 bases; nucleotides outside the gene matches: 5. The DNA for the CDR3 is TGTGCCAGCAGTACCCTAGCGGGGCTCACAGATACGCAGTATTTT. Translating gives CASSTLAGLTDTQYF.

Concerning this clonotype itself: A read error may be the cause here, since a much bigger clone is one base away. The chain combines TRBV20-1 with TRBJ2-1; perhaps TRBD1 as D (6 bases). Germline lookup yields CDR1 DFQATT and CDR2 SNEGSKA (reference sequence). The CDR3 has 12 residues. V lost 1 base and J 8 bases, leaving 9 bases between the germline ends. CDR3: CSARANRDEQFF. The CDR3 DNA is TGCAGTGCTAGAGCTAACAGGGATGAGCAGTTCTTC.

On this clonotype: A much larger clonotype is one base distant, so this may be a read error. The chain links TRBV7-2 to TRBJ2-6; D perhaps matches TRBD1 (5 bases). CDR1 is SGHTA, CDR2 FQGNSA, per germline. V was shortened by 2 bases and J by 0 bases, with 11 bases between the two germline ends. CDR3 length equals 17 residues. This CDR3 reads CASSLRLGRSGANVLTF. The DNA for the CDR3 is TGTGCCAGCAGCTTAAGATTGGGGCGCTCTGGGGCCAACGTCCTGACTTTC.

This clonotype was counted only a few times. The V gene is TRBV12-3 or TRBV12-4, the J gene TRBJ2-5; 10 nucleotides match TRBD1. This CDR3 region has 16 residues. The J segment lost 2 bases and the V segment lost 6 bases, leaving 9 bases of the junction unmatched. The CDR3 loop is CASRTRDRGRQETQYF. The CDR3 coding sequence is TGTGCCAGCAGGACCAGGGACAGGGGAAGGCAAGAGACCCAGTACTTC.

This clonotype was counted many times. The V gene is TRBV20-1, the J gene TRBJ2-1, with 9 bases that match TRBD2. CDR1 is DFQATT and CDR2 is SNEGSKA in the germline V gene (reference sequence). J lost 5 bases, V lost 0 bases, and 8 bases had no gene match. The CDR3 runs to 16 residues. The CDR3 coding sequence is TGCAGTGCTAGAGATAAAAGGAGCGGGAGGAACAATGAGCAGTTCTTC. Protein product: CSARDKRSGRNNEQFF.

J is TRBJ2-5 and V is TRBV7-9; 11 bases are shared with TRBD2. Looked up from germline, CDR1 is SEHNR and CDR2 is FQNEAQ (reference sequence). The CDR3 totals 14 residues. The trim removed 4 bases at V and 5 bases at J, leaving 3 bases unmatched. DNA for the CDR3: TGTGCCAGCAGCTACGCTAGCGGGAGGGAGACCCAGTACTTC. It codes for CASSYASGRETQYF. Looking up the rest from reference TRBV7-9 and TRBJ2-5 gives the full variable domain: DTGVSQNPRHKITKRGQNVTFRCDPISEHNRLYWYRQTLGQGPEFLTYFQNEAQLEKSRLLSDRFSAERPKGSFSTLEIQRTEQGDSAMYLCASSYASGRETQYFGPGTRLLVL.